Listed below are T cell receptor beta chains from one sample, sequenced in a study of CD8 T cells in ankylosing spondylitis. Each CDR3 protein is one row after TCRdb ran MiXCR on the 5' RACE reads. The sample lists under 950,000 distinct CDR3 sequences, over 15% seen once, with around 19% in the top ten. Sequencing was carried out using blood, either unsorted or a sorted T cell fraction (not recorded which). Receptors were obtained from a male donor with ankylosing spondylitis. The CDR3 runs from the conserved cysteine through the conserved F or W. Each record gives: J gene, clone size, D gene, V gene, CDR3 DNA, CDR3 protein. A D gene is named only where the DNA matches it firmly. Clone size, where shown, is once, few, many, or a class for clones that have expanded.

TRBJ2-1 few TRBD2 TRBV20-1 TGCAGTGTCCCTAGCGGCTACAATGAGCAGTTCTTC CSVPSGYNEQFF
TRBJ1-1 few - TRBV7-9 TGTGCCAGCAGCTCCGTCCCTAGCACTGAAGCTTTCTTT CASSSVPSTEAFF
TRBJ1-4 - - TRBV20-1 TGCAGTGCTAGAGAACGGGCCCTTAATGAAAAACTGTTTTTT CSARERALNEKLFF
TRBJ2-3 few - TRBV3-1 TGTGCCAGCAGCCAAGACGTCGGTCCGTTAGATACGCAGTATTTT CASSQDVGPLDTQYF
TRBJ2-7 - - TRBV7-9 TGTGCCAGCAGCTCCGGAACTAACTGGGACGAGCAGTACTTC CASSSGTNWDEQYF
TRBJ2-3 - - TRBV14 TGTGCCAGCAGCCCGGGGACTTTACGAAACACAGATACGCAGTATTTT CASSPGTLRNTDTQYF
TRBJ2-3 once - TRBV20-1 TGCAGTGCTAGGGGGGGCCGCGTGGATACGCAGTATTTT CSARGGRVDTQYF
TRBJ2-5 few - TRBV11-2 TGTGCCAGCAGCCGGACTGTTTCCGGGGGGCCCGCAGTACAAGAGACCCAGTACTTC CASSRTVSGGPAVQETQYF
TRBJ2-7 few TRBD1 TRBV12-3/TRBV12-4 TGTGCCAGCAGACCCGGACAGGTGAGCGAGCAGTACTTC CASRPGQVSEQYF
TRBJ2-7 few TRBD1 TRBV4-1 TGCGCCAGCAGCCAAGGGGACAGGGGCGAGCAGTACTTC CASSQGDRGEQYF
TRBJ2-1 - TRBD2 TRBV3-1 TGTGCCAGCAGCCAAGCCGGCGGGACTAGCGGGAGGCCCTACAATGAGCAGTTCTTC CASSQAGGTSGRPYNEQFF
TRBJ2-7 - TRBD2 TRBV10-3 TGTGCCATCAGTGTGGGAGCGGGAGTACCCTACGAGCAGTACTTC CAISVGAGVPYEQYF
TRBJ2-7 - - TRBV7-9 TGTGCCAGCAGCTTAAAGGGGGGGGACTTTTCCTACGAGCAGTACTTC CASSLKGGDFSYEQYF
TRBJ2-7 - TRBD2 TRBV5-6 TGTGCCAGCAGCTTGGTGTTAGCGGGAGCCGAGCAGTACTTC CASSLVLAGAEQYF
TRBJ2-2 - - TRBV5-1 TGCGCCAGCAGCTTGGGGGGGACAAACCACGGCACCGGGGAGCTGTTTTTT CASSLGGTNHGTGELFF
TRBJ2-1 few TRBD1 TRBV5-1 TGCGCCAGCAGCTGGAGGGGGACAGGGGGTGGCGATGAGCAGTTCTTC CASSWRGTGGGDEQFF
TRBJ2-1 - TRBD2 TRBV29-1 TGCAGCGTTGCCGGCGGGGGGGCCCTCAATGAGCAGTTCTTC CSVAGGGALNEQFF
TRBJ2-1 - TRBD2 TRBV3-1 TGTGCCAGCAGCCATCTTGGTAGCGGGAGTGTGTACAATGAGCAGTTCTTC CASSHLGSGSVYNEQFF
TRBJ2-1 - TRBD1 TRBV7-9 TGTGCCAGCAGCCCCTTTTCGACAGGGTCCAATGAGCAGTTCTTC CASSPFSTGSNEQFF
TRBJ2-1 few TRBD2 TRBV5-6 TGTGCCAGCAGCTTGGTGGGACTAGCGGGAACGAATAATGAGCAGTTCTTC CASSLVGLAGTNNEQFF
TRBJ1-3 many - TRBV12-3/TRBV12-4 TGTGCCAGCAGTTCGGGATTAACAGTCTCTGGAAACACCATATATTTT CASSSGLTVSGNTIYF
TRBJ2-6 - TRBD1 TRBV5-1 TGCGCCAGCAGCTCCTGGACAGGGACCTCTGGGGCCAACGTCCTGACTTTC CASSSWTGTSGANVLTF
TRBJ2-7 - TRBD1 TRBV2 TGTGCCAGCAGACAGGGGTATGCCTACGAGCAGTACTTC CASRQGYAYEQYF
TRBJ2-7 - TRBD1 TRBV29-1 TGCAGCGTTGGCCGGGACAGCTACGAGCAGTACTTC CSVGRDSYEQYF
TRBJ1-5 many - TRBV28 TGTGCCAGCAGGGTAACAGGGTTTCAGCCCCAGCATTTT CASRVTGFQPQHF
TRBJ2-1 many - TRBV5-1 TGCGCCAGCAGCTTGATTGGGGGCTATCAGGGTGAGCAGTTCTTC CASSLIGGYQGEQFF
TRBJ2-1 - TRBD2 TRBV27 TGTGCCAGCAGTTTTATTACTAGCGGGAGAGACAATGAGCAGTTCTTC CASSFITSGRDNEQFF
TRBJ1-5 few TRBD1 TRBV20-1 TGCAGTGCTAGATTGGACAGGACAAATCAGCCCCAGCATTTT CSARLDRTNQPQHF
TRBJ2-3 - - TRBV28 TGTGCCAGCAGTGCGATCGCAGGGGAGGGCCGATTAGATACGCAGTATTTT CASSAIAGEGRLDTQYF